The 8 T cell receptor beta chains in this list originate from one sample, sequenced in a study of blood T cell repertoires in COVID-19. Only in-frame clones appear in the TCRdb table, and some are missing; sequencing was by immunoSEQ multiplex PCR. This table has roughly 120,000 clones, roughly 88% appearing once. Source material: peripheral blood. These receptors were taken from a woman aged 45-65 years with active or convalescent COVID-19.

The chain links TRBV28 to TRBJ1-2; D possibly corresponds to TRBD1 (5 bases). Germline V gene data show CDR1 as MDHEN and CDR2 as SYDVKM. The V end was cut by 3 bases, the J end by 4 bases, with 12 bases between. The CDR3 length is 14 residues. CDR3 in amino acids: CASSFWGRVYGYTF. CDR3 DNA sequence: TGTGCCAGCAGTTTCTGGGGCAGGGTCTATGGCTACACCTTC.

The rearrangement links TRBV10-3 to TRBJ2-2, with D possibly being TRBD2 (5 bases). V lost 4 bases to trimming and J lost 7 bases, with 13 bases between them. CDR3 size: 14 residues. Germline V gene sequence: CDR1 ENHRY, CDR2 SYGVKD. The CDR3 here is CAISGGADIGELFF. The CDR3 DNA sequence: TGTGCCATCAGTGGAGGAGCGGATATCGGGGAGCTGTTTTTT.

This chain links TRBV7-2 with TRBJ2-1; 13 bases are a match to TRBD2. The CDR3 is 15 amino acids. The germline V gene encodes CDR1 SGHTA and CDR2 FQGNSA. J lost 6 bases, V lost 5 bases, and 4 bases had no gene match. The chain's CDR3 is CASSPRLAGGNEQFF. For the CDR3, the DNA is TGTGCCAGCAGCCCACGACTAGCGGGAGGCAATGAGCAGTTCTTC.

The chain employs TRBV7-2 and TRBJ2-7; 11 nucleotides align to TRBD2. V was clipped by 0 bases and J by 2 bases; unmatched bases: 3. CDR1 is SGHTA, CDR2 FQGNSA, per germline. The CDR3 has 16 amino acids. CDR3 sequence: CASSLAVSGRAYEQYF. Written as DNA, the CDR3 is TGTGCCAGCAGCTTAGCTGTTAGCGGGAGGGCCTACGAGCAGTACTTC.

V usage is TRBV11-3 and J usage is TRBJ2-5; D is possibly TRBD1 (6 bases). The CDR3 sequence is 15 residues long. Germline CDR1 and CDR2: SGHNT and YENEEA. Trimming left V 5 bases short and J 0 bases short, with 13 bases between. This chain's CDR3 is CASSQRHRDQETQYF. For the CDR3, the DNA is TGTGCCAGCAGCCAGAGACACAGGGACCAAGAGACCCAGTACTTC.

The J gene is TRBJ1-2, the V gene TRBV7-2; TRBD1 matches 7 bases. V lost 1 base to trimming and J lost 8 bases; unmatched junction nucleotides: 7. The CDR3 is 14 residues long. The germline CDR1 and CDR2 sequences are SGHTA and FQGNSA. The CDR3 sequence is CASSLVSRGEGYTF. CDR3 sequence (DNA): TGTGCCAGCAGCTTAGTATCCAGGGGGGAAGGCTACACCTTC.

The table lists this clone with a few counts. This rearrangement joins TRBV11-3 to TRBJ1-3; D perhaps matches TRBD1 (6 bases). Germline lookup yields CDR1 SGHNT and CDR2 YENEEA. Trimming took 5 bases from V and 7 from J, leaving 12 bases between them. This CDR3 contains 13 residues. CDR3 sequence reads: CASSRTQGNTIYF. Written as DNA, the CDR3 is TGTGCCAGCAGCCGCACCCAGGGGAACACCATATATTTT.

This clone was seen a few times. The genes are TRBV5-4 and TRBJ2-7, with 10 bases matching TRBD1. The V gene's germline CDR1 is SGHNT and CDR2 YYREEE (reference sequence). Trimming removed 4 bases from V and 7 bases from J; junction bases left unmatched: 14. This CDR3 is built from 16 residues. In DNA, the CDR3 is TGTGCCAGCAGCGAGACCGGGACAGGGGCCAGGGCTGAGCAGTACTTC. It specifies CASSETGTGARAEQYF.